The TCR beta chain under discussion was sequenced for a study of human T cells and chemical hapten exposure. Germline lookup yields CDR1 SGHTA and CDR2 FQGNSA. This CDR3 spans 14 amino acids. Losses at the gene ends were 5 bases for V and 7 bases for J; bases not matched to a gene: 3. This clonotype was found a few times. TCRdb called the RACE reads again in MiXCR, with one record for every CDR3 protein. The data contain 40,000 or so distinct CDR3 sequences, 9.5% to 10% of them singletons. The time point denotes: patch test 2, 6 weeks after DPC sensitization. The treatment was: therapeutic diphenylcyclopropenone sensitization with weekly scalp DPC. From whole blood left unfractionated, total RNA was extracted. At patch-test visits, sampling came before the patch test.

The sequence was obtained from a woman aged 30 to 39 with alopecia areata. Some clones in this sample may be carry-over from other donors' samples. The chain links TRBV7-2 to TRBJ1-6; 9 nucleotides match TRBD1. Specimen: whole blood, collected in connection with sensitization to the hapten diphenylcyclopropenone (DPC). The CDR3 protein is CASSETGGNSPLHF. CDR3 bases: TGTGCCAGCAGCGAGACAGGGGGGAATTCACCCCTCCACTTT. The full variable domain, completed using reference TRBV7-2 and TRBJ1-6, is GAGVSQSPSNKVTEKGKDVELRCDPISGHTALYWYRQSLGQGLEFLIYFQGNSAPDKSGLPSDRFSAERTGGSVSTLTIQRTQQEDSAVYLCASSETGGNSPLHFGNGTRLTVT.